The entry below gives a single TCR beta chain sequence along with its context. The TCR beta repertoire was assessed by survey-level immunoSEQ sequencing. The table came from immunoSEQ multiplex PCR; TCRdb's copy has only in-frame clones and leaves some out. The repertoire holds approximately 70,000 clones, roughly 93% seen once, with approximately 4.4% in the top ten. Trimming removed 6 bases from V and 6 bases from J, with 20 bases in between. CDR1 and CDR2 (germline): MDHEN, SYDVKM. The CDR3 is 15 residues long. The V gene is TRBV28, the J gene TRBJ1-1; D may be TRBD1 (5 bases). Sequences were obtained from PBMCs. This receptor was taken from a man aged 40-50 years with rheumatoid arthritis. The CDR3 nucleotides read TGTGCCAGCAGCGATTCCAAAGGGGCTCTGGCTGAAGCTTTCTTT. This encodes CASSDSKGALAEAFF.